The clone carrying this T cell receptor (beta chain) has just one count. No antigen is known for it. The V end was cut by 4 bases, the J end by 6 bases, with 18 bases between. The CDR3 contains 15 residues. Germline assignment: CDR1 MGHDK and CDR2 SYGVNS. The sample originates from a study of response to subunit inactivated influenza vaccine. Overall study findings and caveats: Authors proposed each seasonal influenza vaccination draws in few new T cells.

TCRdb recomputed calls from the RT-PCR reads with MiXCR, one row per CDR3 protein. The sample lists 650,000 or so distinct CDR3 sequences, 14% occurring once. The V gene is TRBV25-1, the J gene TRBJ1-2; weak D call: TRBD1 (5 bases). The input for sequencing was PBMCs from blood, taken 14 days before vaccination. This TCR was sampled from a man aged 50-59 years who received an inactivated influenza vaccine. The CDR3 loop reads CASSGGQGPVNGYTF. The CDR3 coding sequence is TGTGCCAGCAGTGGAGGGCAGGGCCCTGTTAATGGCTACACCTTC.